This TCR beta chain was obtained from a study of cytomegalovirus exposure and HLA in healthy donors. V shed 1 base, J shed 7 bases, and the junction held 13 bases outside the gene matches. CDR3 length: 18 residues. Per the germline V gene, CDR1 is SGDLS and CDR2 is YYNGEE. A multiplex PCR was run with 60 Vbeta primers and 13 Jbeta primers. The repertoire was sequenced with immunoSEQ multiplex PCR; TCRdb's copy has only in-frame clones and lacks some. Among roughly 150,000 clones listed, 60% to 80% were seen once. This clone has only a few counts. The chain couples TRBV9 to TRBJ2-2, with 10 bases lining up with TRBD2. The clonotype originates from a male donor in good health and CMV-seronegative. Sequencing input: PBMCs. CDR3 sequence reads: CASSVSSAGGQRNGELFF. In DNA, the CDR3 is TGTGCCAGCAGCGTATCCTCAGCGGGAGGGCAGCGTAACGGGGAGCTGTTTTTT.